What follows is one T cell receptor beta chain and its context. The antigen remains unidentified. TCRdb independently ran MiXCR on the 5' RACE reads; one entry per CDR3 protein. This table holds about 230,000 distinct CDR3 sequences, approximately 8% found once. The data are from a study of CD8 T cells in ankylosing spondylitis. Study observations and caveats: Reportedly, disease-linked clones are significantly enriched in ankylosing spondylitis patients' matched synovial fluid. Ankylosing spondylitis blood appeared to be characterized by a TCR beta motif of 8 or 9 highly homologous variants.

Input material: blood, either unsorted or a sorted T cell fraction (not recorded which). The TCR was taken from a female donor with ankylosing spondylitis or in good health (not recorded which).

Here the CDR3 reads CASSFSREYWNEQFF. In DNA, the CDR3 is TGTGCCAGCAGTTTCTCGCGGGAGTACTGGAATGAGCAGTTCTTC. The chain joins TRBV12-3 or TRBV12-4 to TRBJ2-1, with 7 bases fitting TRBD2. Losses at the gene ends were 3 bases for V and 7 bases for J; bases not matched to a gene: 9. There are 15 residues in the CDR3.